This is a list of T cell receptor beta chains from one sample in a study of graft-versus-host responses after intestinal transplantation. TCRdb's table, derived via immunoSEQ multiplex PCR, lists solely in-frame clones and lacks some. The sample has fewer than 75,000 clones, 70% to 90% seen once. Here the sequenced sample was PBMCs, taken 26 days after transplant. The source of these receptors is a human patient who received an intestinal transplant, so some T cells may come from the graft donor. Both conserved end residues are part of each CDR3. The D gene is left open where the match is weak. Size values are once, few and many counts, or a class for expanded clones, and some rows have none.

length	V	J	size	D	CDR3	DNA
15	TRBV6-5	TRBJ1-1	NA	TRBD1	CASSLQGAMNTEAFF	TGTGCCAGCAGTTTGCAGGGGGCGATGAACACTGAAGCTTTCTTT
16	TRBV13	TRBJ2-3	NA	TRBD1	CASSSRDRGSTDTQYF	TGTGCCAGCAGCTCCCGGGACAGGGGTAGCACAGATACGCAGTATTTT
12	TRBV5-1	TRBJ1-2	few	NA	CASSLIQGGYTF	TGCGCCAGCAGCTTGATCCAGGGTGGCTACACCTTC
14	TRBV15	TRBJ2-7	NA	NA	CATSRSGTSYEQYF	TGTGCCACCAGCAGATCCGGGACATCCTACGAGCAGTACTTC
14	TRBV7-6	TRBJ2-7	NA	NA	CASSWGPGVNEQYF	TGTGCCAGCAGCTGGGGACCAGGGGTCAACGAGCAGTACTTC
14	TRBV19	TRBJ1-5	NA	TRBD1	CASSRDREHQPQHF	TGTGCCAGTAGTCGGGACAGGGAACATCAGCCCCAGCATTTT
16	TRBV15	TRBJ2-3	NA	TRBD2	CATSRVLAGPTDTQYF	TGTGCCACCAGCAGAGTTCTAGCGGGGCCCACAGATACGCAGTATTTT
13	TRBV2	TRBJ1-1	NA	NA	CASSDRVNTEAFF	TGTGCCAGCAGTGACAGGGTGAACACTGAAGCTTTCTTT
15	TRBV4-1	TRBJ2-1	NA	TRBD1	CASSQPGQGYNEQFF	TGCGCCAGCAGCCAACCCGGACAGGGGTACAATGAGCAGTTCTTC
13	TRBV30	TRBJ1-3	NA	TRBD1	CACPGGSGNTIYF	TGTGCCTGTCCAGGGGGCTCTGGAAACACCATATATTTT
14	TRBV11-2	TRBJ1-2	NA	NA	CASSSRSPNYGYTF	TGTGCCAGCAGCTCCAGGTCCCCAAACTATGGCTACACCTTC
17	TRBV7-8	TRBJ2-3	NA	TRBD2	CASSPGTSGRALDTQYF	TGTGCCAGCAGCCCGGGGACTAGCGGGAGGGCCTTAGATACGCAGTATTTT
16	TRBV19	TRBJ2-5	NA	NA	CASSIPRTGTQETQYF	TGTGCCAGTAGTATACCTCGGACGGGAACCCAAGAGACCCAGTACTTC
15	TRBV6-5	TRBJ2-5	NA	TRBD1	CASSYSGTGRETQYF	TGTGCCAGCAGTTACTCCGGGACAGGGAGGGAGACCCAGTACTTC
14	TRBV5-8	TRBJ2-6	NA	NA	CASSLYSGANVLTF	TGTGCCAGCAGCTTGTACTCTGGGGCCAACGTCCTGACTTTC
13	TRBV6-6	TRBJ2-1	NA	NA	CASSIREYNEQFF	TGTGCCAGCAGTATCCGGGAATACAATGAGCAGTTCTTC
13	TRBV19	TRBJ2-1	NA	NA	CASSYSYYNEQFF	TGTGCCAGTAGTTACAGCTATTACAATGAGCAGTTCTTC
15	TRBV27	TRBJ1-5	NA	TRBD1	CASSPITGDHQPQHF	TGTGCCAGCAGCCCGATAACAGGGGACCATCAGCCCCAGCATTTT
13	TRBV6-5	TRBJ1-2	NA	NA	CASTLHGGDGYTF	TGTGCCAGCACCTTACACGGAGGGGATGGCTACACCTTC
17	TRBV4-1	TRBJ2-2	NA	NA	CASSQDWDLEATGELFF	TGCGCCAGCAGCCAAGATTGGGACTTGGAGGCCACCGGGGAGCTGTTTTTT
15	TRBV7-9	TRBJ1-4	NA	NA	CASSLGRFQGEKLFF	TGTGCCAGCAGCTTAGGTCGGTTCCAGGGAGAAAAACTGTTTTTT
14	TRBV9	TRBJ1-2	NA	TRBD1	CASSPGQGAIGYTF	TGTGCCAGCAGCCCCGGACAGGGGGCGATTGGCTACACCTTC
12	TRBV28	TRBJ1-1	NA	NA	CASSEGNTEAFF	TGTGCCAGTAGCGAGGGAAACACTGAAGCTTTCTTT
13	TRBV19	TRBJ1-5	NA	NA	CASMDLGDQPQHF	TGTGCCAGTATGGACCTCGGGGATCAGCCCCAGCATTTT
15	TRBV5-1	TRBJ2-1	NA	NA	CASSLGGGFNNEQFF	TGCGCCAGCAGCTTGGGAGGGGGTTTCAACAATGAGCAGTTCTTC
17	TRBV4-1	TRBJ1-4	few	NA	CASSQPGSGILREKLFF	TGCGCCAGCAGCCAACCCGGGAGCGGGATTCTCCGCGAAAAACTGTTTTTT
17	TRBV10-3	TRBJ1-3	once	NA	CAIRVEGAVSSGNTIYF	TGTGCCATCAGGGTTGAAGGGGCTGTCAGCTCTGGAAACACCATATATTTT
13	TRBV4-1	TRBJ2-5	NA	NA	CASSQGLLETQYF	TGCGCCAGCAGCCAAGGGCTTTTAGAGACCCAGTACTTC
12	TRBV4-1	TRBJ1-2	few	NA	CASSLEGHGYTF	TGCGCCAGCAGCCTAGAGGGGCATGGCTACACCTTC
15	TRBV27	TRBJ2-2	medium-sized	TRBD2	CASRPGLENTGELFF	TGTGCCAGCAGGCCGGGACTAGAGAACACCGGGGAGCTGTTTTTT
15	TRBV9	TRBJ2-3	few	TRBD2	CASSYRGAGSDTQYF	TGTGCCAGCAGCTACCGAGGAGCGGGGTCGGATACGCAGTATTTT
14	TRBV18	TRBJ2-4	NA	NA	CASSPHRGARIQYF	TGTGCCAGCTCACCACATCGGGGGGCCCGTATTCAGTACTTC
15	TRBV19	TRBJ2-1	NA	TRBD2	CASSWRGGGAHEQFF	TGTGCCAGTTCATGGCGCGGCGGGGGGGCTCATGAGCAGTTCTTC
17	TRBV16	TRBJ1-2	NA	NA	CASSQFARVTESYGYTF	TGTGCCAGCAGCCAATTCGCTCGGGTGACAGAAAGCTATGGCTACACCTTC
18	TRBV13	TRBJ2-5	NA	NA	CASTSRGLEDGYQETQYF	TGTGCCAGCACCTCTCGGGGATTGGAGGATGGGTACCAAGAGACCCAGTACTTC
17	TRBV19	TRBJ2-3	NA	NA	CASSINPRYSSTDTQYF	TGTGCCAGTAGTATTAACCCGAGATATTCTAGCACAGATACGCAGTATTTT
12	TRBV5-6	TRBJ1-5	NA	NA	CASSWGHQPQHF	TGTGCCAGCAGCTGGGGGCATCAGCCCCAGCATTTT
15	TRBV28	TRBJ1-1	NA	NA	CASSRGGSGGTEAFF	TGTGCCAGCAGTAGGGGGGGTTCGGGCGGCACTGAAGCTTTCTTT
14	TRBV4-1	TRBJ2-1	NA	NA	CASSQDFLGNEQFF	TGCGCCAGCAGCCAGGATTTCCTAGGCAATGAGCAGTTCTTC
12	TRBV19	TRBJ1-6	NA	NA	CASSIGGTPLHF	TGTGCCAGTAGTATCGGGGGTACACCCCTCCACTTT
17	TRBV5-4	TRBJ2-3	NA	TRBD2	CASSLRLAGDSTDTQYF	TGTGCCAGCAGCTTAAGACTAGCGGGAGACAGCACAGATACGCAGTATTTT
14	TRBV7-9	TRBJ2-2	NA	TRBD1	CASSWDRGPGELFF	TGTGCCAGCAGCTGGGACAGGGGGCCCGGGGAGCTGTTTTTT
16	TRBV5-6	TRBJ2-1	NA	TRBD1	CASTSLATGAYNEQFF	TGTGCCAGCACCTCCTTAGCGACAGGGGCCTACAATGAGCAGTTCTTC
15	TRBV10-3	TRBJ1-1	NA	NA	CAIRPPTGSPSEAFF	TGTGCCATCAGGCCGCCCACAGGGAGTCCCTCTGAAGCTTTCTTT
16	TRBV5-1	TRBJ2-7	once	NA	CASSLTGPNVDYEQYF	TGCGCCAGCAGCTTGACAGGGCCGAATGTAGACTACGAGCAGTACTTC
15	TRBV7-8	TRBJ1-3	NA	NA	CASSWRAGQGNTIYF	TGTGCCAGCAGCTGGAGGGCAGGCCAAGGAAACACCATATATTTT
14	TRBV5-6	TRBJ2-7	NA	NA	CTSKSKGRDYEQYF	TGTACCAGTAAGTCGAAAGGACGGGACTACGAGCAGTACTTC
15	TRBV28	TRBJ2-5	NA	TRBD1	CASSSRTGSQETQYF	TGTGCCAGCAGTTCCCGGACAGGGTCACAAGAGACCCAGTACTTC
17	TRBV7-3	TRBJ2-6	NA	TRBD1	CASSPGTGSSGANVLTF	TGTGCCAGCAGCCCCGGGACAGGGAGCTCTGGGGCCAACGTCCTGACTTTC
13	TRBV19	TRBJ2-1	NA	TRBD1	CASSRGRRDEQFF	TGTGCCAGTAGCAGGGGGCGAAGGGATGAGCAGTTCTTC
15	TRBV27	TRBJ2-3	NA	TRBD2	CASSSLAGPVDTQYF	TGTGCCAGCAGTTCGCTAGCGGGGCCGGTCGATACGCAGTATTTT
16	TRBV15	TRBJ2-7	NA	NA	CATSRDLVAASYEQYF	TGTGCCACCAGCAGAGATCTGGTAGCGGCCTCCTACGAGCAGTACTTC
13	TRBV4-1	TRBJ2-3	NA	NA	CASSQGRGDTQYF	TGCGCCAGCAGCCAAGGAAGGGGGGATACGCAGTATTTT
14	TRBV7-9	TRBJ1-2	NA	NA	CASSLEGAPYGYTF	TGTGCCAGCAGCTTAGAAGGGGCCCCCTATGGCTACACCTTC
16	TRBV7-6	TRBJ2-5	NA	TRBD1	CASSLAGTGWGETQYF	TGTGCCAGCAGCTTAGCTGGGACAGGCTGGGGGGAGACCCAGTACTTC